These 7 T cell receptor beta chains were all obtained from the same sample, sequenced in a study of blood T cell repertoires in COVID-19. Clones were sequenced by immunoSEQ multiplex PCR, and TCRdb holds only the in-frame ones, with some missing. Among about 270,000 clones listed, roughly 90% were seen once. The source material was peripheral blood. All receptors derive from a woman in her seventies with COVID-19, enrolled during active disease.

The V gene is TRBV21-1, the J gene TRBJ1-6; the table calls TRBD1, which could not be checked here. TRBV21-1 is an annotated pseudogene. The CDR3 has 15 amino acids. Written as DNA, the CDR3 is TGTGCCAGCAGCAAAAAGTCAGGTCATAGTTCACCCCTCCACTTT. It specifies CASSKKSGHSSPLHF.

The rearrangement uses TRBV27 and TRBJ1-5, with 11 bases identical to TRBD1. CDR1 and CDR2 (germline): MNHEY, SMNVEV (reference sequence). The ends lost 6 bases at V and 5 bases at J; junction bases unmatched: 6. The CDR3 spans 15 residues. In DNA form, the CDR3 reads TGTGCCAGCAGCTCCGGGACAGGGGGGGATCAGCCCCAGCATTTT. Amino acid sequence: CASSSGTGGDQPQHF.

The chain uses TRBV7-8 and TRBJ2-7; TRBD2 is a possible D gene (7 bases). The CDR3 length is 15 residues. Germline loops: CDR1 SGHVS, CDR2 FQNEAQ. Trimming removed 5 bases at V and 3 bases at J, with 17 bases between. The CDR3 coding sequence is TGTGCCAGCAGCCCGACGGGGGGCGCTGGCTACGAGCAGTACTTC. Translation: CASSPTGGAGYEQYF.

The rearrangement uses TRBV5-1 and TRBJ1-4, with 11 bases identical to TRBD1. Losses at the gene ends were 4 bases for V and 3 bases for J; bases not matched to a gene: 5. CDR1 is SGHRS and CDR2 is YFSETQ in the germline V gene. CDR3 size: 16 residues. The CDR3 nucleotides read TGCGCCAGCAGCACCGGACAGGGGGCGGCTAATGAAAAACTGTTTTTT. Protein product: CASSTGQGAANEKLFF.

This sequence joins TRBV5-1 and TRBJ1-1; 9 bases are a match to TRBD1. The trim removed 4 bases at V and 10 bases at J, leaving 8 bases unmatched. The CDR3 sequence is 13 residues long. Germline CDR1 is SGHRS and CDR2 is YFSETQ. The CDR3 DNA follows: TGCGCCAGCAGCCCGGGACAGGGAGGAGCAGCTTTCTTT. Protein sequence: CASSPGQGGAAFF.

V is TRBV9 and J is TRBJ1-1, with D possibly matching TRBD1 (6 bases). With 1 base removed from V and 5 bases from J, the gap between germline ends came to 12 bases. Germline V gives CDR1 SGDLS, CDR2 YYNGEE. The CDR3 extends over 14 amino acids. The CDR3 region has the DNA TGTGCCAGCAGCGTAAAAGCAGGACAGACTGAAGCTTTCTTT. It translates to CASSVKAGQTEAFF.

V gene TRBV4-3 combines with J gene TRBJ2-7; D unresolved. The germline CDR1 and CDR2 sequences are LGHNA and YSLEER. The CDR3 covers 13 residues. The V end lost 0 bases, the J end lost 4 bases, and 7 bases lay between the germline ends. CDR3 DNA: TGCGCCAGCAGCCAAGATCCCCGTTACGAGCAGTACTTC. This encodes CASSQDPRYEQYF.